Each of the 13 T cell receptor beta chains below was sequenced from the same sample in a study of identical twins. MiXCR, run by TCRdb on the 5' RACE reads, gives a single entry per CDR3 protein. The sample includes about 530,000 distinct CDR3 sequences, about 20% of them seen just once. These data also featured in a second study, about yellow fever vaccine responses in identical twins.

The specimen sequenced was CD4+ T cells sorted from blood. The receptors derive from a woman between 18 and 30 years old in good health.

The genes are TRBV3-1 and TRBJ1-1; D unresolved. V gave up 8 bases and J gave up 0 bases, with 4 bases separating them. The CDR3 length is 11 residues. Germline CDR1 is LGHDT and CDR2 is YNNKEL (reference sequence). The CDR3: CASQMNTEAFF. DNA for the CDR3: TGTGCCAGCCAGATGAACACTGAAGCTTTCTTT.

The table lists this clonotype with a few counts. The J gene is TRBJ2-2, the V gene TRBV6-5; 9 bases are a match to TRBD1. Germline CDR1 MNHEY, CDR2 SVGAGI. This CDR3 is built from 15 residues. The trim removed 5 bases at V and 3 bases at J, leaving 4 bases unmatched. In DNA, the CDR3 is TGTGCCAGCAGTACTGGGACAGGGTACACCGGGGAGCTGTTTTTT. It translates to CASSTGTGYTGELFF.

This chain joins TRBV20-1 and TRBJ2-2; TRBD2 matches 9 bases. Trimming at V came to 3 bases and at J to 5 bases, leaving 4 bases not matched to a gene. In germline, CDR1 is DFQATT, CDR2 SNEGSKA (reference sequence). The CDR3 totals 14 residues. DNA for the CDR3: TGCAGTGCTAGTGTGCTAGCGGGAACCGGGGAGCTGTTTTTT. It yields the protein CSASVLAGTGELFF.

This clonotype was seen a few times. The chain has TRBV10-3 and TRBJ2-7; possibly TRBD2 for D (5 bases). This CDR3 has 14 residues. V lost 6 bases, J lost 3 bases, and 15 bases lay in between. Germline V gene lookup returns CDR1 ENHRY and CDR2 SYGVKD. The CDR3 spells CAIREAVASYEQYF. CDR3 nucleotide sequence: TGTGCCATCAGGGAAGCGGTAGCTAGCTACGAGCAGTACTTC.

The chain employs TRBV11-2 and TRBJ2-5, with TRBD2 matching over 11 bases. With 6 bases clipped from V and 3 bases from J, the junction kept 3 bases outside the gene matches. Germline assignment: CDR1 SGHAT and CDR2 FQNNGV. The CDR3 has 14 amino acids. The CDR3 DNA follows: TGTGCCAGCAGAATTAGCGGGAGGGAAGAGACCCAGTACTTC. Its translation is CASRISGREETQYF.

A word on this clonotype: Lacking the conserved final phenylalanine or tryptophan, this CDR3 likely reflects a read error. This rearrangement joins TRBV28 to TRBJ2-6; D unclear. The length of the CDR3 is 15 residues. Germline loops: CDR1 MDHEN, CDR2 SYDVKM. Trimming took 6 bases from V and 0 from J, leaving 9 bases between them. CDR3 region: CASSQLLSGANVLTS. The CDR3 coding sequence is TGTGCCAGCAGCCAACTCCTCTCTGGGGCCAACGTCCTGACTTCC.

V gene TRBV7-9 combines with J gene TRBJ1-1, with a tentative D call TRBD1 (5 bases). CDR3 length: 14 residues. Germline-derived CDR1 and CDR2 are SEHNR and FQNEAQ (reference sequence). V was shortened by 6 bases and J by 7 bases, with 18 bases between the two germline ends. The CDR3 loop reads CASSISGAGSEAFF. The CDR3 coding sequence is TGTGCCAGCAGTATTAGTGGGGCCGGCAGTGAAGCTTTCTTT.

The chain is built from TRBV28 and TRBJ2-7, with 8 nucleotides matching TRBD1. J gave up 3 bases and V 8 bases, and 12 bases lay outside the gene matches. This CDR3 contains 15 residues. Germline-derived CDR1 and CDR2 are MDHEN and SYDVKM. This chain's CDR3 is CASDGRTGSIYEQYF. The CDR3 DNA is TGTGCCAGCGACGGTAGGACAGGGTCGATCTACGAGCAGTACTTC.

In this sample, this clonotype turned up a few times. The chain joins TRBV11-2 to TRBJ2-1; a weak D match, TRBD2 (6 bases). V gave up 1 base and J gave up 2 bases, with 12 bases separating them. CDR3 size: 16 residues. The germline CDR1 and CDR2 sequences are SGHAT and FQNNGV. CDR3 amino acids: CASSLGWGETYNEQFF. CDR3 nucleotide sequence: TGTGCCAGCAGCTTAGGTTGGGGGGAAACCTACAATGAGCAGTTCTTC.

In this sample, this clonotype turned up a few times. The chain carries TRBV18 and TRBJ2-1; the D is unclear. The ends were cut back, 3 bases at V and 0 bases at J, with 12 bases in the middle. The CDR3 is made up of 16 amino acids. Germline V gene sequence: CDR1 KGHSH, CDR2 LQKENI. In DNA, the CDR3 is TGTGCCAGCTCACCCCTCGAGTCCTACTCCTACAATGAGCAGTTCTTC. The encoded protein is CASSPLESYSYNEQFF.

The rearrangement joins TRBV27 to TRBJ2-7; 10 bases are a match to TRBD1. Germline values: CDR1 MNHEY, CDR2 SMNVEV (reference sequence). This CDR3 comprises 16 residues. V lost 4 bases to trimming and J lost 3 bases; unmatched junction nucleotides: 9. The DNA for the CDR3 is TGTGCCAGCAGTTACCGACCGGGACAGGGGAACTACGAGCAGTACTTC. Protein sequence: CASSYRPGQGNYEQYF.

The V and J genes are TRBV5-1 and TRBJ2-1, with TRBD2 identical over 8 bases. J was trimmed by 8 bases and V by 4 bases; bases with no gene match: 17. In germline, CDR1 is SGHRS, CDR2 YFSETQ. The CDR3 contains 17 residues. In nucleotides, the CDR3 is TGCGCCAGCAGCCCTTTTCCGGGGAATAGCGGGATGGATGAGCAGTTCTTC. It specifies CASSPFPGNSGMDEQFF.

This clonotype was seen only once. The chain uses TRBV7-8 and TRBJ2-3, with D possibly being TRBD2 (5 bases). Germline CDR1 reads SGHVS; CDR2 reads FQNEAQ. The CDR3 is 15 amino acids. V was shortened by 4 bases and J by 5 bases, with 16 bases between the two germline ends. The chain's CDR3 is CASSSRGRGGDTQYF. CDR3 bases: TGTGCCAGCAGCTCACGGGGTCGTGGCGGAGATACGCAGTATTTT. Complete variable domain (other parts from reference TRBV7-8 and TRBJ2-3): GAGVSQSPRYKVAKRGQDVALRCDPISGHVSLFWYQQALGQGPEFLTYFQNEAQLDKSGLPSDRFFAERPEGSVSTLKIQRTQQEDSAVYLCASSSRGRGGDTQYFGPGTRLTVL.